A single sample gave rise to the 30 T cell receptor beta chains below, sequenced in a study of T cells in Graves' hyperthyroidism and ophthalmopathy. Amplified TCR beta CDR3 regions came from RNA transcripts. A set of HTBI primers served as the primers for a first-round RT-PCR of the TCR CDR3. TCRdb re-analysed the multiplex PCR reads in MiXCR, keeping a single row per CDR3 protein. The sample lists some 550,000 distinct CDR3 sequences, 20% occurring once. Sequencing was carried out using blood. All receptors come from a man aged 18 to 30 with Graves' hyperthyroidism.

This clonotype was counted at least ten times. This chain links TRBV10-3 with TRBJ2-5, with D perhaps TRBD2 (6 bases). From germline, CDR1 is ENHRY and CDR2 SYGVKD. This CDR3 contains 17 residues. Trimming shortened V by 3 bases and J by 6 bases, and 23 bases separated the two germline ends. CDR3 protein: CAISEVFSGTPPQTQYF. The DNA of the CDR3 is TGTGCCATCAGTGAAGTCTTCTCCGGGACTCCTCCGCAGACCCAGTACTTC.

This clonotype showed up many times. The CDR3 sequence is CASSLVKDGDRYSGANVLTF. The CDR3 DNA follows: TGTGCCAGCAGCTTAGTGAAGGATGGGGACAGATACTCTGGGGCCAACGTCCTGACTTTC. This chain uses TRBV7-2 with TRBJ2-6; 7 nucleotides match TRBD1. There are 20 residues in the CDR3. The trim removed 1 base at V and 0 bases at J, leaving 12 bases unmatched. CDR1 SGHTA and CDR2 FQGNSA come from the germline V gene.

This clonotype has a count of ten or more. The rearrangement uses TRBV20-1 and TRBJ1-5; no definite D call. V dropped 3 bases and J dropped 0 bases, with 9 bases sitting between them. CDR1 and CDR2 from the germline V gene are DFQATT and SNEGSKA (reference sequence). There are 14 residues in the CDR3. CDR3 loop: CSASPYYSNQPQHF. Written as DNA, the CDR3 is TGCAGTGCTAGCCCATATTATAGCAATCAGCCCCAGCATTTT.

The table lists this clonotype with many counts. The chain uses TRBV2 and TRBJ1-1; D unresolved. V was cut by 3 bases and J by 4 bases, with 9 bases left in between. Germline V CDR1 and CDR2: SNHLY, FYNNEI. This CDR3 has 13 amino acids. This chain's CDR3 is CASSDGIATEAFF. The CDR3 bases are TGTGCCAGCAGTGATGGGATTGCCACTGAAGCTTTCTTT.

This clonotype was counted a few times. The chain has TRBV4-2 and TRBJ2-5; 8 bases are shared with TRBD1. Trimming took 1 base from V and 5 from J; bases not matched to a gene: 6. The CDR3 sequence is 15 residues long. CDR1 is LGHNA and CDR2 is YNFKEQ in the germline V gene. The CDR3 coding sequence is TGTGCCAGCAGCCAAGGCGACAGGGGAGAGGAGACCCAGTACTTC. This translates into CASSQGDRGEETQYF.

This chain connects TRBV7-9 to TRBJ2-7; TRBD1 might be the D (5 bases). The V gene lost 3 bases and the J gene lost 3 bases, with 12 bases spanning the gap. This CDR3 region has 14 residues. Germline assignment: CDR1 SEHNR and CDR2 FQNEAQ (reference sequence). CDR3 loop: CASSLQGLGYEQYF. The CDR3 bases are TGTGCCAGCAGCTTGCAGGGCCTTGGCTACGAGCAGTACTTC.

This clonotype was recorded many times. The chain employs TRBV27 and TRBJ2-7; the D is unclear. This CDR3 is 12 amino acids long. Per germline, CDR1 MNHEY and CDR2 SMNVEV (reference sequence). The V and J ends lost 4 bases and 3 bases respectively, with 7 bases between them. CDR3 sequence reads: CASSSPDYEQYF. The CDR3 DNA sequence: TGTGCCAGCAGTTCCCCGGACTACGAGCAGTACTTC.

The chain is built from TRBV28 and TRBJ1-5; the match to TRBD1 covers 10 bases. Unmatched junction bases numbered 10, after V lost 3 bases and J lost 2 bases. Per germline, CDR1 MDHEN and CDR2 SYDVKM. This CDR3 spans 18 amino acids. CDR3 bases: TGTGCCAGCAGTTTCCTCGGGACAGGGGCGGATGGCAATCAGCCCCAGCATTTT. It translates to CASSFLGTGADGNQPQHF.

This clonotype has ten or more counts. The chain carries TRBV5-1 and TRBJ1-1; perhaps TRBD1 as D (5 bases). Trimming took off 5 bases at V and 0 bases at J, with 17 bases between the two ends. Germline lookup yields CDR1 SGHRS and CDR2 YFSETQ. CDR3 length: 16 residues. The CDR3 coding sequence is TGCGCCAGCAGGTTTGGTTCGGGGCGGATGAACACTGAAGCTTTCTTT. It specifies CASRFGSGRMNTEAFF. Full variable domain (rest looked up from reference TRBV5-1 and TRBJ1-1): KAGVTQTPRYLIKTRGQQVTLSCSPISGHRSVSWYQQTPGQGLQFLFEYFSETQRNKGNFPGRFSGRQFSNSRSEMNVSTLELGDSALYLCASRFGSGRMNTEAFFGQGTRLTVV.

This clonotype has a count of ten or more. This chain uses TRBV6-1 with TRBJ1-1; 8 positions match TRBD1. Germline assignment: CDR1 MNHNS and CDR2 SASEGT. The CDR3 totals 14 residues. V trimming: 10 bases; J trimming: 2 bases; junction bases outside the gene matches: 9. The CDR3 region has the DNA TGTGCCATCCAACCTGGACAGGGAAACACTGAAGCTTTCTTT. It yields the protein CAIQPGQGNTEAFF.

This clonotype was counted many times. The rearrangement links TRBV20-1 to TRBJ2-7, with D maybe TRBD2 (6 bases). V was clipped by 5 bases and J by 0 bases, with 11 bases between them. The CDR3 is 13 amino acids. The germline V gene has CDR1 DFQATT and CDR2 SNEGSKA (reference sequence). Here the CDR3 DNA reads TGCAGTGCTCGGGACTTAAGCTCCTACGAGCAGTACTTC. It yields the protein CSARDLSSYEQYF.

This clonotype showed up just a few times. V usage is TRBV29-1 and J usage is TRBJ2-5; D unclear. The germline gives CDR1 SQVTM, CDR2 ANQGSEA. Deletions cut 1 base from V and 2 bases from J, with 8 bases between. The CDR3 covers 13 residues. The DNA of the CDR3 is TGCAGCGTTGAAGGGGCAGTTCAAGAGACCCAGTACTTC. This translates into CSVEGAVQETQYF.

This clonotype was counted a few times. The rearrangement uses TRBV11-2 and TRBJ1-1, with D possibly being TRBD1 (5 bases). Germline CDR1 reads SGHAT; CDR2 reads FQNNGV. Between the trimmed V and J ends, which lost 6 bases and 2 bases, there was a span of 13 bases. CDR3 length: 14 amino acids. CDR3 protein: CASSRPQGNTEAFF. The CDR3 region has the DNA TGTGCCAGCAGTCGTCCTCAGGGTAACACTGAAGCTTTCTTT.

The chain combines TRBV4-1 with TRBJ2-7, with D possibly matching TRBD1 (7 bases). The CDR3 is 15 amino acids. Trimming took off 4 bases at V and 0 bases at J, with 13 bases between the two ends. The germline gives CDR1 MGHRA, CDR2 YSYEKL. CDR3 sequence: CASSREDRPSYEQYF. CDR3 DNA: TGCGCCAGCAGCCGGGAGGACAGGCCCTCCTACGAGCAGTACTTC.

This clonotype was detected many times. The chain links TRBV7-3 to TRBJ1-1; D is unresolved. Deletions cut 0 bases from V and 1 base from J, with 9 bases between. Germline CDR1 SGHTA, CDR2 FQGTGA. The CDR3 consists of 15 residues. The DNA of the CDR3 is TGTGCCAGCAGCTTAACTTCAGGTTCGAACACTGAAGCTTTCTTT. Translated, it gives CASSLTSGSNTEAFF.

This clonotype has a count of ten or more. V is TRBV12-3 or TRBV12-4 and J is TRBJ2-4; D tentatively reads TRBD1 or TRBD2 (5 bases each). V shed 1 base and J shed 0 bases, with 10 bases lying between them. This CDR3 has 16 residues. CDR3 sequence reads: CASSLGPGTAKNIQYF. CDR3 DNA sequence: TGTGCCAGCAGTTTAGGTCCTGGGACAGCCAAAAACATTCAGTACTTC.

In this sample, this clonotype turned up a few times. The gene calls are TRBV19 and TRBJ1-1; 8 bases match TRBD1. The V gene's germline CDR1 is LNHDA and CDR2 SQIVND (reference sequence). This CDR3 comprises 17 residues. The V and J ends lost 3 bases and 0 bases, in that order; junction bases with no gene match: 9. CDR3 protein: CASSILRDRGMNTEAFF. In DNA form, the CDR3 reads TGTGCCAGTAGTATTCTTCGCGACAGGGGCATGAACACTGAAGCTTTCTTT.

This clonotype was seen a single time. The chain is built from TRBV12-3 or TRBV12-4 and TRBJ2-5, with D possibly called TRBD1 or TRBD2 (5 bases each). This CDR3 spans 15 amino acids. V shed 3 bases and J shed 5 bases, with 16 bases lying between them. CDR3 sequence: CASSLVGVQGETQYF. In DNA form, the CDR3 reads TGTGCCAGCAGTTTGGTGGGGGTTCAAGGCGAGACCCAGTACTTC.

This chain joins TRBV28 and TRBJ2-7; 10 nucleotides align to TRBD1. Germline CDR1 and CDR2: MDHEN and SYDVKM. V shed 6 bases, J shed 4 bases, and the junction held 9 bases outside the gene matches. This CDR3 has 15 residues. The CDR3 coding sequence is TGTGCCAGCAGGCCCGGACAGGGGGTACGGTACGAGCAGTACTTC. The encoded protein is CASRPGQGVRYEQYF.

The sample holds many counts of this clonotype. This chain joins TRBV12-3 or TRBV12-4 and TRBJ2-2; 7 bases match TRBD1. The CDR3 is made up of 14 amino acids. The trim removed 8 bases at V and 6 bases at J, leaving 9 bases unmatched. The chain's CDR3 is CASGLTGSAGELFF. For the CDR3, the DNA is TGTGCCAGCGGATTGACAGGGTCGGCCGGGGAGCTGTTTTTT.

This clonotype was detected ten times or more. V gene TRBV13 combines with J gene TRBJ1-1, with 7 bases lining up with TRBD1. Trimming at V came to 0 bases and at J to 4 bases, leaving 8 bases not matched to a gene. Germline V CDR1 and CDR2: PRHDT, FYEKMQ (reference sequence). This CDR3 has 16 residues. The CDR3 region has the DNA TGTGCCAGCAGCTTAGGCCTGGAAGGGGGCGGCACTGAAGCTTTCTTT. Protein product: CASSLGLEGGGTEAFF.

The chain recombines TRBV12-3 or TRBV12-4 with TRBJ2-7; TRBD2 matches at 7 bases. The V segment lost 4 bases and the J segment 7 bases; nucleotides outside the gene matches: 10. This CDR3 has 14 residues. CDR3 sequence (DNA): TGTGCCAGCAGTTCCCCACGGGGGGTATGGGAGCAGTACTTC. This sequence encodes CASSSPRGVWEQYF.

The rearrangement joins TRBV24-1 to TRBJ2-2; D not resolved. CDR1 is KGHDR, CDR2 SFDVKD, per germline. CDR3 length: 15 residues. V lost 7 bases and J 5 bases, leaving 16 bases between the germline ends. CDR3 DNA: TGTGCCACCAGCCCAAGCAGGATTGGGACCGGGGAGCTGTTTTTT. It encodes CATSPSRIGTGELFF.

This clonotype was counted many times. CDR3 loop: CATSSQGSGYTF. In nucleotides, the CDR3 is TGTGCCACCAGCAGCCAGGGCAGTGGCTACACCTTC. The genes are TRBV15 and TRBJ1-2, with D possibly TRBD1 on 5 matching bases. Between the trimmed V and J ends, which lost 3 bases and 7 bases, there was a span of 9 bases. This CDR3 is built from 12 residues. CDR1 LNHNV and CDR2 YYDKDF come from the germline V gene (reference sequence).

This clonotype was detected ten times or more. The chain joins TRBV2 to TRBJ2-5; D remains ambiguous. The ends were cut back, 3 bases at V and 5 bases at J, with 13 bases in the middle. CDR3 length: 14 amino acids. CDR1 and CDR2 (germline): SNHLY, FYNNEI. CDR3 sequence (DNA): TGTGCCAGCAGTGAGAGGCAGATTTTGGAGACCCAGTACTTC. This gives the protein CASSERQILETQYF.

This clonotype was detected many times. The CDR3 sequence is CSARQVAAEQYF. Written as DNA, the CDR3 is TGCAGTGCCCGACAGGTCGCGGCCGAGCAGTACTTC. This sequence joins TRBV20-1 and TRBJ2-7; TRBD1 is a possible D gene (6 bases). The length of the CDR3 is 12 residues. Per germline, CDR1 DFQATT and CDR2 SNEGSKA (reference sequence). Trimming took off 6 bases at V and 6 bases at J, with 15 bases between the two ends.

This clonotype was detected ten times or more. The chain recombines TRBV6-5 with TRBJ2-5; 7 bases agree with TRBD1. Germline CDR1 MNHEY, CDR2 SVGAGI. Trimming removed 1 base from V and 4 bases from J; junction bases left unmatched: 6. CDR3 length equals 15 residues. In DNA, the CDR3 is TGTGCCAGCAGTTACTTGGGCAGGGGGACAGAGACCCAGTACTTC. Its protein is CASSYLGRGTETQYF.

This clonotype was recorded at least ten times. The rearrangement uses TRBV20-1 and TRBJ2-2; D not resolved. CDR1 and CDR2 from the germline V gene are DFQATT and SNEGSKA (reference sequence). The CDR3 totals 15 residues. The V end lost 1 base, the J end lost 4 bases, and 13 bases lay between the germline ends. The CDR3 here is CSARADWNGTGELFF. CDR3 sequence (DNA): TGCAGTGCTAGAGCTGACTGGAACGGCACCGGGGAGCTGTTTTTT.

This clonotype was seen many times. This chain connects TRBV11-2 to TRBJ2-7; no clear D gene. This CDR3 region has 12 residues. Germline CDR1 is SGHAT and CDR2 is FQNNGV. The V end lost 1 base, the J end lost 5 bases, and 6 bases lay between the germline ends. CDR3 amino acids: CASSLVGNEQYF. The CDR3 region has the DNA TGTGCCAGCAGCTTAGTGGGCAACGAGCAGTACTTC.

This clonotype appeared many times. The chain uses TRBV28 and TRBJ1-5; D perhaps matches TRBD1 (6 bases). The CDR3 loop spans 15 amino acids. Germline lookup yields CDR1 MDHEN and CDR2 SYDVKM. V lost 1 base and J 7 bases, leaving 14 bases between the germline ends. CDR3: CASSLSRGAWQPQHF. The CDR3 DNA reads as TGTGCCAGCAGTTTATCCAGGGGAGCTTGGCAGCCCCAGCATTTT.